This T cell receptor beta chain originates from a study of Ad26.COV2.S vaccination and SARS-CoV-2 variants. V lost 0 bases and J lost 8, with 15 bases in between. Germline V lookup: CDR1 SGHRS, CDR2 YFSETQ. The CDR3 consists of 15 residues. This clone was observed once. The data were produced by immunoSEQ multiplex PCR, yet TCRdb's version contains in-frame clones alone and is incomplete. The top ten hold around 10% of the sample, which has 240,000 or so clones, around 89% seen once. Treatment specified: approximately 18 received Ad26.COV2.S at low or high dose, single or two shots; about 5 received placebo; per-sample allocation not given. Sampling took place 63 days after the first vaccine or placebo injection.

Material: peripheral blood, obtained in a trial of Ad26.COV2.S vaccine versus placebo. The chain joins TRBV5-1 to TRBJ1-3; D gene unclear. This clonotype was obtained from a person between 18 and 59 years old who received the Ad26.COV2.S COVID-19 vaccine or a placebo. CDR3 coding DNA: TGCGCCAGCAGCTTGGCTGGAGGCGGCCTCGACACCATATATTTT. This translates into CASSLAGGGLDTIYF. The whole variable domain, remainder taken from reference TRBV5-1 and TRBJ1-3, is KAGVTQTPRYLIKTRGQQVTLSCSPISGHRSVSWYQQTPGQGLQFLFEYFSETQRNKGNFPGRFSGRQFSNSRSEMNVSTLELGDSALYLCASSLAGGGLDTIYFGEGSWLTVV.